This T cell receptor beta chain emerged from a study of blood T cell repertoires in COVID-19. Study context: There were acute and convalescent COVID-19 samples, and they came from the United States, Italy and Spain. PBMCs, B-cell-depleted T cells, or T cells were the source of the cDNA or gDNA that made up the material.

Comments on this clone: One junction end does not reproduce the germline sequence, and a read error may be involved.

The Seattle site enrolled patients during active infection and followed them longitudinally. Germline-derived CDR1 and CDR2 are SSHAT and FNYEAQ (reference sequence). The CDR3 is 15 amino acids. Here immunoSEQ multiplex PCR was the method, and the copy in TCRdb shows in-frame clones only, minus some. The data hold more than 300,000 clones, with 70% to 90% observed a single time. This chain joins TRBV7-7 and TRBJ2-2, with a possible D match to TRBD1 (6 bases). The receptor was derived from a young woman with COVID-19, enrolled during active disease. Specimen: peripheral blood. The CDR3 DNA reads TGTGCTAGCAGCTTAGGGCCAGGGGAGAGCGGGGAGCTGTTTTTT. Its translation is CASSLGPGESGELFF.